Below are 15 T cell receptor beta chains sequenced from a single sample in a study of cytomegalovirus exposure and HLA in healthy donors. The PCR employed 60 Vbeta primers together with 13 Jbeta primers. Generated by immunoSEQ multiplex PCR, the TCRdb table keeps only in-frame clones and is missing some. Here the sample spans about 160,000 clones, 70% to 90% being singletons. What was sequenced was PBMCs. These receptors came from a man aged 18 to 35 in good health and CMV-seropositive.

The chain recombines TRBV5-1 with TRBJ1-1; 12 nucleotides agree with TRBD1. V shed 7 bases, J shed 5 bases, and the junction held 15 bases outside the gene matches. This CDR3 is built from 17 residues. The germline V gene encodes CDR1 SGHRS and CDR2 YFSETQ. CDR3 DNA sequence: TGCGCCAGCGTTGCGTCCCCCGGGACAGGGGGCCGAACTGAAGCTTTCTTT. Its protein is CASVASPGTGGRTEAFF.

The chain links TRBV13 to TRBJ2-7; TRBD1 matches 8 bases. The V gene end was trimmed by 1 base and the J gene end by 5 bases; junction bases not matched to a gene: 4. CDR1 and CDR2 (germline): PRHDT, FYEKMQ (reference sequence). The CDR3 loop spans 14 amino acids. CDR3 sequence (DNA): TGTGCCAGCAGCTTAGTGGACAGGGTCAACGAGCAGTACTTC. It is translated as CASSLVDRVNEQYF.

V usage is TRBV6-1 and J usage is TRBJ2-7, with TRBD1 as a possible D gene (6 bases). Between the trimmed V and J ends, which lost 2 bases and 2 bases, there was a span of 19 bases. The CDR3 totals 17 residues. CDR1 and CDR2 (germline): MNHNS, SASEGT. This CDR3 reads CASSEYHWGPLPYEQYF. CDR3 sequence (DNA): TGTGCCAGCAGTGAATATCACTGGGGGCCCTTACCCTACGAGCAGTACTTC.

This clone was observed once. The J gene is TRBJ1-6, the V gene TRBV5-6; D is possibly TRBD1 (5 bases). This CDR3 is 16 amino acids long. In germline, CDR1 is SGHDT, CDR2 YYEEEE. V dropped 1 base and J dropped 7 bases, with 15 bases sitting between them. For the CDR3, the DNA is TGTGCCAGCAGCTTGTTACTCGGGCAGGGCAATTCACCCCTCCACTTT. Protein: CASSLLLGQGNSPLHF. The full variable domain, in which reference TRBV5-6 and TRBJ1-6 provide the parts outside the CDR3, is DAGVTQSPTHLIKTRGQQVTLRCSPKSGHDTVSWYQQALGQGPQFIFQYYEEEERQRGNFPDRFSGHQFPNYSSELNVNALLLGDSALYLCASSLLLGQGNSPLHFGNGTRLTVT.

The chain uses TRBV7-8 and TRBJ1-2, with 7 bases fitting TRBD1. Germline CDR1 reads SGHVS; CDR2 reads FQNEAQ. This CDR3 is 16 amino acids long. V lost 3 bases to trimming and J lost 2 bases; unmatched junction nucleotides: 9. CDR3 DNA sequence: TGTGCCAGCAGCTTGCTACAGGGGAGTCCAAACTATGGCTACACCTTC. Residues: CASSLLQGSPNYGYTF.

This clone was detected once. The chain links TRBV30 to TRBJ1-2; D unclear. The CDR3 is 14 amino acids. The germline gives CDR1 GTSNPN, CDR2 SVGIG (reference sequence). V was cut by 2 bases and J by 4 bases, with 14 bases left in between. CDR3 DNA sequence: TGTGCCTGGAGTCGTCGGGGTCTTGGCTATGGCTACACCTTC. It encodes CAWSRRGLGYGYTF. Supplemented by reference TRBV30 and TRBJ1-2, the full variable domain reads SQTIHQWPATLVQPVGSPLSLECTVEGTSNPNLYWYRQAAGRGLQLLFYSVGIGQISSEVPQNLSASRPQDRQFILSSKKLLLSDSGFYLCAWSRRGLGYGYTFGSGTRLTVV.

V is TRBV11-2 and J is TRBJ1-6; D unresolved. The germline gives CDR1 SGHAT, CDR2 FQNNGV. The CDR3 consists of 14 residues. Trimming removed 0 bases at V and 10 bases at J, with 10 bases between. The CDR3 DNA is TGTGCCAGCAGCTTAGAATTCTTCGGGTCACCCCTCCACTTT. This codes for CASSLEFFGSPLHF.

The chain carries TRBV6-4 and TRBJ2-7, with D perhaps matching TRBD2 (5 bases). V was cut by 0 bases and J by 6 bases, with 9 bases left in between. Germline V gene lookup returns CDR1 MRHNA and CDR2 SNTAGT. The CDR3 sequence is 13 residues long. The CDR3 sequence: CASSDSLGSEQYF. The CDR3 DNA follows: TGTGCCAGCAGTGACTCGTTAGGGAGCGAGCAGTACTTC.

V is TRBV4-3 and J is TRBJ2-5, with 8 bases fitting TRBD1. The CDR3 extends over 16 amino acids. Germline trimming cut 0 bases from V and 4 bases from J; bases unmatched to any gene: 7. CDR1 and CDR2 from the germline V gene are LGHNA and YSLEER. CDR3 sequence: CASSQDGATGGETQYF. The CDR3 bases are TGCGCCAGCAGCCAAGATGGGGCAACAGGGGGAGAGACCCAGTACTTC.

V is TRBV2 and J is TRBJ2-1; D not certain. The ends were cut back, 6 bases at V and 0 bases at J, with 6 bases in the middle. The germline V gene encodes CDR1 SNHLY and CDR2 FYNNEI. The CDR3 has 13 amino acids. This CDR3 is CASSLNSYNEQFF. CDR3 nucleotides: TGTGCCAGCAGCCTAAACTCCTACAATGAGCAGTTCTTC.

Only a few counts were recorded for this clone. This sequence joins TRBV5-1 and TRBJ1-1; D may be TRBD1 (5 bases). Germline V gene lookup returns CDR1 SGHRS and CDR2 YFSETQ. Trimming pared 6 bases from V and 4 bases from J, leaving 16 bases between. The CDR3 is made up of 14 amino acids. CDR3 amino acids: CASTDTGGSTEAFF. In DNA, the CDR3 is TGCGCCAGCACGGATACGGGGGGGAGCACTGAAGCTTTCTTT.

The genes are TRBV7-3 and TRBJ2-3; D is perhaps TRBD2 (6 bases). The CDR3 contains 15 residues. The germline V gene has CDR1 SGHTA and CDR2 FQGTGA. V was shortened by 4 bases and J by 0 bases, with 11 bases between the two germline ends. The CDR3 DNA sequence: TGTGCCAGCAGCTCCCGGGGGACTAGCACAGATACGCAGTATTTT. It is translated as CASSSRGTSTDTQYF.

The gene calls are TRBV7-2 and TRBJ1-5; D is unclear. Trimming pared 4 bases from V and 0 bases from J, leaving 7 bases between. CDR1 and CDR2 from the germline V gene are SGHTA and FQGNSA. CDR3 length: 14 amino acids. The CDR3 DNA reads TGTGCCAGCAGCTCAACAAGTAGCAATCAGCCCCAGCATTTT. Protein: CASSSTSSNQPQHF.

V gene TRBV27 combines with J gene TRBJ1-2; D call uncertain. In germline, CDR1 is MNHEY, CDR2 SMNVEV (reference sequence). This CDR3 comprises 12 residues. V was pared by 7 bases and J by 0 bases, with 6 bases between. In DNA, the CDR3 is TGTGCCAGCAAGAGAGCTAACTATGGCTACACCTTC. Translated: CASKRANYGYTF.

This chain joins TRBV25-1 and TRBJ2-7, with a possible D match to TRBD2 (5 bases). V was cut by 5 bases and J by 2 bases, with 10 bases left in between. The germline V gene has CDR1 MGHDK and CDR2 SYGVNS. This CDR3 is built from 13 residues. Written as DNA, the CDR3 is TGTGCCAGCAGTCATCCGGGAACCTACGAGCAGTACTTC. It translates to CASSHPGTYEQYF.